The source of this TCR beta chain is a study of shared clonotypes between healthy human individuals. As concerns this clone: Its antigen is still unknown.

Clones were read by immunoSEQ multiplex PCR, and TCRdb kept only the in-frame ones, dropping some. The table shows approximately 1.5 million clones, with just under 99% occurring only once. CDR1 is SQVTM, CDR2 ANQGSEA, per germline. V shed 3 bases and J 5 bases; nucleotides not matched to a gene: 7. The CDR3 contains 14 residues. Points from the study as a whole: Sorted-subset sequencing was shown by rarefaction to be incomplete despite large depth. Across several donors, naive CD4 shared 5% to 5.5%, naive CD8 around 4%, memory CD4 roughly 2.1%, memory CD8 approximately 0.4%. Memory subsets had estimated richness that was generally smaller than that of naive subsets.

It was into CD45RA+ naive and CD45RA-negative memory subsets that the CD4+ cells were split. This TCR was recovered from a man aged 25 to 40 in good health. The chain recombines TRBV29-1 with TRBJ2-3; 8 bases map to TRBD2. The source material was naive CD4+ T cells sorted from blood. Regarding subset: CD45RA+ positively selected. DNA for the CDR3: TGCAGCGTTGATGTAGGGCTAGCGGGAGATACGCAGTATTTT. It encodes CSVDVGLAGDTQYF.